The rows below give T cell receptor beta chains drawn from one sample of a study of shared clonotypes between healthy human individuals. The protocol was immunoSEQ multiplex PCR, while the TCRdb copy is restricted to in-frame clones and leaves out a portion. In the table there are more than 2 million clones, over 85% of which are singletons. Sample: naive CD8+ T cells sorted from blood. The receptors derive from a man between 18 and 35 years old in good health. The CDR3 runs from the conserved cysteine through the conserved F or W. Fields, in order: clone size, CDR3 length, J gene, V gene, D gene, CDR3 protein, CDR3 DNA. D genes are given only for firm matches. Not every row has a clone size; where given, it reads once, few, many or a size class.

-,16,TRBJ2-3,TRBV11-1,-,CASSLGYGGATDTQYF,TGTGCCAGCAGCTTAGGCTACGGGGGAGCCACAGATACGCAGTATTTT
-,16,TRBJ1-6,TRBV18,-,CASSPDMGDYNSPLHF,TGTGCCAGCTCACCGGACATGGGGGATTATAATTCACCCCTCCACTTT
-,16,TRBJ2-7,TRBV9,TRBD2,CASSVAPTSASYEQYF,TGTGCCAGCAGCGTAGCACCGACTAGCGCATCCTACGAGCAGTACTTC
-,11,TRBJ2-1,TRBV29-1,-,CSTEGSDEQFF,TGCAGCACGGAGGGTAGCGATGAGCAGTTCTTC
-,14,TRBJ2-1,TRBV15,TRBD2,CATSTGGSYNEQFF,TGTGCCACCAGCACGGGGGGCTCCTACAATGAGCAGTTCTTC
-,14,TRBJ1-2,TRBV7-9,-,CASSFSGPDYGYTF,TGTGCCAGCAGCTTCTCAGGGCCTGACTATGGCTACACCTTC
-,16,TRBJ2-7,TRBV9,-,CASSVEPSPGANEQYF,TGTGCCAGCAGCGTAGAACCCAGTCCGGGTGCCAACGAGCAGTACTTC
-,16,TRBJ2-6,TRBV19,-,CASSKSGFSGANVLTF,TGTGCCAGTAGTAAGTCAGGGTTCTCTGGGGCCAACGTCCTGACTTTC
-,17,TRBJ1-6,TRBV11-2,-,CASSLSTRQAYNSPLHF,TGTGCCAGCAGCTTATCGACTCGACAGGCCTATAATTCACCCCTCCACTTT
-,13,TRBJ1-1,TRBV13,-,CASSLDEEAEAFF,TGTGCCAGCAGCTTAGACGAGGAGGCTGAAGCTTTCTTT
-,12,TRBJ1-1,TRBV10-3,-,CAISESRREAFF,TGTGCCATCAGTGAGTCAAGACGTGAAGCTTTCTTT
-,15,TRBJ2-7,TRBV6-1,-,CASSEEDSRSYEQYF,TGTGCCAGCAGTGAAGAAGACAGCCGATCCTACGAGCAGTACTTC
once,15,TRBJ1-6,TRBV5-4,-,CASSLELIGDSPLHF,TGTGCCAGCAGCTTGGAGTTGATAGGGGATTCACCCCTCCACTTT
once,16,TRBJ1-2,TRBV5-6,-,CASSLGAAGTFYGYTF,TGTGCCAGCAGCTTGGGTGCTGCAGGGACCTTCTATGGCTACACCTTC
once,15,TRBJ2-5,TRBV7-9,-,CASSQSITPQETQYF,TGTGCCAGCAGCCAAAGTATAACGCCTCAAGAGACCCAGTACTTC
-,16,TRBJ1-2,TRBV27,-,CASSTPKGGKNYGYTF,TGTGCCAGCAGTACCCCGAAGGGGGGGAAAAACTATGGCTACACCTTC
-,17,TRBJ2-7,TRBV21-1,-,CASRTTRTVVTSYEQYF,TGTGCCAGCAGGACTACAAGGACAGTCGTTACTTCCTACGAGCAGTACTTC
-,18,TRBJ2-3,TRBV25-1,-,CASTRMSHTTPQADTQYF,TGTGCCAGCACCCGAATGTCCCATACGACTCCCCAGGCAGATACGCAGTATTTT
-,16,TRBJ2-7,TRBV6-5,-,CASSYSRGTQAYEQYF,TGTGCCAGCAGTTACTCAAGGGGCACGCAAGCCTACGAGCAGTACTTC